This TCR beta chain was profiled in a study of CD8 T cells in ankylosing spondylitis. General study findings and limits: A TCR beta motif of fewer than 10 highly homologous variants seemed to mark ankylosing spondylitis blood.

TCRdb itself ran the 5' RACE reads through MiXCR, one entry per CDR3 protein. This sample has 390,000 or so distinct CDR3 sequences, with 20% to 25% found just once. Note on this clonotype: Its antigen remains unknown.

The CDR3 covers 14 residues. Trimming cost V 2 bases and J 3 bases; bases outside gene matches: 2. CDR1 is KGHDR, CDR2 SFDVKD, per germline. The sample was blood, either unsorted or a sorted T cell fraction (not recorded which). V is TRBV24-1 and J is TRBJ1-2; 7 nucleotides agree with TRBD1. The clonotype was recovered from a male donor with ankylosing spondylitis. The CDR3 sequence is CATSDSDRDYGYTF. CDR3 coding DNA: TGTGCCACCAGTGATTCCGACAGGGACTATGGCTACACCTTC.